This T cell receptor beta chain was recovered during a study of cytomegalovirus exposure and HLA in healthy donors. V was trimmed by 5 bases and J by 0 bases, leaving 16 bases between them. This CDR3 is 16 amino acids long. In germline, CDR1 is MGHRA, CDR2 YSYEKL. In the PCR, 60 Vbeta and 13 Jbeta primers were used. Profiled with immunoSEQ multiplex PCR; TCRdb holds only in-frame clones, not every one. The repertoire includes about 130,000 clones, roughly 70% of them detected once, and 6.5% to 9% sits in the top ten. Material: PBMCs. This chain uses TRBV4-1 with TRBJ1-1; D call uncertain. The clonotype comes from a man between 25 and 39 years old in good health and CMV-seronegative. CDR3 bases: TGCGCCAGCAGCGCTCGGCCTGGGAGCCTGAACACTGAAGCTTTCTTT. Its protein is CASSARPGSLNTEAFF.